Below are 31 T cell receptor beta chains sequenced from a single sample in a study of blood T cell repertoires in COVID-19. Measured with immunoSEQ multiplex PCR; TCRdb has only the in-frame clones, and not every one. Here the sample spans 200,000 to 250,000 clones, approximately 86% being singletons. The material sequenced was PBMCs or T cells enriched from blood (not recorded which). These receptors originate from a woman in her forties or fifties who had recovered from COVID-19.

The chain is built from TRBV27 and TRBJ2-7; D is uncertain. Germline assignment: CDR1 MNHEY and CDR2 SMNVEV (reference sequence). Trimming pared 1 base from V and 1 base from J, leaving 8 bases between. There are 14 residues in the CDR3. The CDR3 loop reads CASSLFSLSYEQYF. The CDR3 coding sequence is TGTGCCAGCAGTTTATTTAGTTTATCCTACGAGCAGTACTTC.

The gene calls are TRBV27 and TRBJ2-1, with D tentatively TRBD2 (6 bases). The CDR3 extends over 15 amino acids. Germline lookup yields CDR1 MNHEY and CDR2 SMNVEV (reference sequence). V lost 2 bases and J 0 bases, leaving 8 bases between the germline ends. CDR3 in amino acids: CASSLRGVSYNEQFF. The DNA for the CDR3 is TGTGCCAGCAGTTTACGCGGGGTCTCCTACAATGAGCAGTTCTTC.

The chain joins TRBV19 to TRBJ2-7, with D unresolved. Trimming cost V 2 bases and J 4 bases, with 9 bases left between them. CDR1 is LNHDA, CDR2 SQIVND, per germline (reference sequence). This CDR3 has 13 residues. Here the CDR3 DNA reads TGTGCCAGTAGTATACCCCTAGAGTACGAGCAGTACTTC. It translates to CASSIPLEYEQYF. The whole variable domain, remainder taken from reference TRBV19 and TRBJ2-7, is DGGITQSPKYLFRKEGQNVTLSCEQNLNHDAMYWYRQDPGQGLRLIYYSQIVNDFQKGDIAEGYSVSREKKESFPLTVTSAQKNPTAFYLCASSIPLEYEQYFGPGTRLTVT.

The chain couples TRBV30 to TRBJ2-3; D unresolved. The CDR3 runs to 12 residues. Trimming took 4 bases from V and 1 from J, leaving 6 bases between them. CDR1 and CDR2 from the germline V gene are GTSNPN and SVGIG (reference sequence). In DNA, the CDR3 is TGTGCCTGGACCCGCGGCACAGATACGCAGTATTTT. Translated, it gives CAWTRGTDTQYF.

The chain employs TRBV29-1 and TRBJ2-1; D remains ambiguous. Per germline, CDR1 SQVTM and CDR2 ANQGSEA. V lost 4 bases to trimming and J lost 10 bases, with 11 bases between them. This CDR3 is 11 amino acids long. This chain's CDR3 is CSVGIRPEQFF. The CDR3 bases are TGCAGCGTTGGTATTCGTCCGGAGCAGTTCTTC.

The chain is built from TRBV7-9 and TRBJ1-1; D might be TRBD1 (6 bases). Per germline, CDR1 SEHNR and CDR2 FQNEAQ (reference sequence). The CDR3 sequence is 14 residues long. Trimming cost V 5 bases and J 4 bases, with 14 bases left between them. CDR3 bases: TGTGCCAGCAGCCTCCAGGGGTTCGGCACTGAAGCTTTCTTT. It translates to CASSLQGFGTEAFF. Together with reference TRBV7-9 and TRBJ1-1, the CDR3 gives the full variable domain: DTGVSQNPRHKITKRGQNVTFRCDPISEHNRLYWYRQTLGQGPEFLTYFQNEAQLEKSRLLSDRFSAERPKGSFSTLEIQRTEQGDSAMYLCASSLQGFGTEAFFGQGTRLTVV.

The CDR3 DNA follows: TGTGCCAGCAGTGAAGACGCGGGGAACTCTGGAAACACCATATATTTT. This sequence encodes CASSEDAGNSGNTIYF. The V call is TRBV6-1, the J call TRBJ1-3; D ambiguous. Deletions cut 1 base from V and 0 bases from J, with 10 bases between. CDR1 and CDR2 from the germline V gene are MNHNS and SASEGT. The CDR3 consists of 16 residues.

The chain combines TRBV9 with TRBJ2-5; TRBD2 agrees at 9 bases. This CDR3 spans 13 amino acids. Germline CDR1 reads SGDLS; CDR2 reads YYNGEE. V shed 3 bases and J 5 bases; nucleotides not matched to a gene: 2. CDR3 region: CASSAGLAETQYF. Here the CDR3 DNA reads TGTGCCAGCAGCGCCGGACTAGCGGAGACCCAGTACTTC.

V and J are TRBV28 and TRBJ1-2, with 9 bases identical to TRBD1. The ends lost 8 bases at V and 8 bases at J; junction bases unmatched: 21. This CDR3 spans 17 amino acids. Germline V gives CDR1 MDHEN, CDR2 SYDVKM. This chain's CDR3 is CASCPRGTGLRVSGYTF. The CDR3 DNA is TGTGCCAGCTGCCCCAGAGGGACAGGGTTAAGAGTAAGCGGCTACACCTTC.

This clone was seen a handful of times. This chain connects TRBV28 to TRBJ1-2; 7 bases agree with TRBD1. CDR3 length: 15 amino acids. Germline V gene sequence: CDR1 MDHEN, CDR2 SYDVKM. Trimming at V came to 8 bases and at J to 3 bases, leaving 12 bases not matched to a gene. CDR3 amino acids: CASLIGGQQDYGYTF. In DNA form, the CDR3 reads TGTGCCAGCCTAATTGGGGGACAGCAAGACTATGGCTACACCTTC.

The J gene is TRBJ2-5, the V gene TRBV4-1; the match to TRBD2 covers 14 bases. The V segment lost 4 bases and the J segment 3 bases; nucleotides outside the gene matches: 10. The CDR3 consists of 18 residues. Germline CDR1 and CDR2: MGHRA and YSYEKL. CDR3 region: CASSPGGGLAGEKETQYF. As DNA, the CDR3 is TGCGCCAGCAGCCCCGGGGGGGGACTAGCGGGAGAGAAAGAGACCCAGTACTTC.

This sequence joins TRBV4-2 and TRBJ2-7, with 10 bases matching TRBD2. The CDR3 contains 16 residues. The germline CDR1 and CDR2 sequences are LGHNA and YNFKEQ. Trimming at V came to 5 bases and at J to 4 bases, leaving 11 bases not matched to a gene. The CDR3 region has the DNA TGTGCCAGCAGCACCCGGTTACAGCGGGAGGGGTACGAGCAGTACTTC. Translating gives CASSTRLQREGYEQYF.

This clone has only a few counts. CDR3 region: CASTWTGSEPQHF. The CDR3 DNA sequence: TGTGCCAGCACTTGGACAGGGAGTGAGCCCCAGCATTTT. The chain uses TRBV27 and TRBJ1-5; 8 positions agree with TRBD1. The CDR3 is made up of 13 amino acids. V dropped 7 bases and J dropped 8; count of bases not matched to a gene: 7. Per the germline V gene, CDR1 is MNHEY and CDR2 is SMNVEV (reference sequence).

The gene calls are TRBV19 and TRBJ1-5; 11 nucleotides line up with TRBD1. CDR1 and CDR2 from the germline V gene are LNHDA and SQIVND (reference sequence). The ends lost 3 bases at V and 6 bases at J; junction bases unmatched: 4. CDR3 size: 15 residues. CDR3 nucleotide sequence: TGTGCCAGTAGTATGTGGGGACAGGGGGGTCAGCCCCAGCATTTT. Translated, it gives CASSMWGQGGQPQHF.

This clone appeared a single time. This chain connects TRBV7-9 to TRBJ1-5; 8 positions agree with TRBD1. CDR3 length: 16 residues. V dropped 1 base and J dropped 4; count of bases not matched to a gene: 6. From germline, CDR1 is SEHNR and CDR2 FQNEAQ (reference sequence). The CDR3 DNA is TGTGCCAGCAGCTTAGTGTCCAGGGGGCAGAATCAGCCCCAGCATTTT. Its translation: CASSLVSRGQNQPQHF.

This clone was detected only once. The rearrangement joins TRBV5-1 to TRBJ2-7, with 10 bases matching TRBD2. The CDR3 is 18 amino acids. Trimming cost V 2 bases and J 0 bases; bases outside gene matches: 11. Per the germline V gene, CDR1 is SGHRS and CDR2 is YFSETQ. CDR3 DNA sequence: TGCGCCAGCAGCTTAACAGGGGGTCTAGCGGGAGACTCCTACGAGCAGTACTTC. Translated: CASSLTGGLAGDSYEQYF. Based on the CDR3 plus reference TRBV5-1 and TRBJ2-7, the full variable domain is KAGVTQTPRYLIKTRGQQVTLSCSPISGHRSVSWYQQTPGQGLQFLFEYFSETQRNKGNFPGRFSGRQFSNSRSEMNVSTLELGDSALYLCASSLTGGLAGDSYEQYFGPGTRLTVT.

This sequence joins TRBV6-5 and TRBJ1-1; perhaps TRBD1 as D (6 bases). V was shortened by 6 bases and J by 1 base, with 15 bases between the two germline ends. The CDR3 is 15 residues long. The germline gives CDR1 MNHEY, CDR2 SVGAGI. The CDR3 is CASSRVRGGNTEAFF. CDR3 DNA sequence: TGTGCCAGCAGCCGCGTCAGGGGTGGGAACACTGAAGCTTTCTTT.

The chain combines TRBV5-1 with TRBJ2-3, with TRBD2 identical over 12 bases. The CDR3 loop spans 20 amino acids. J lost 2 bases, V lost 4 bases, and 17 bases had no gene match. Germline CDR1 and CDR2: SGHRS and YFSETQ. CDR3 bases: TGCGCCAGCAGCCCTTCTAGGACTAGCGGGACCCTGATTCCCACAGATACGCAGTATTTT. Translation gives CASSPSRTSGTLIPTDTQYF.

The chain couples TRBV6-6 to TRBJ1-2; 9 nucleotides agree with TRBD1. Losses at the gene ends were 10 bases for V and 7 bases for J; bases not matched to a gene: 10. CDR1 and CDR2 (germline): MNHNY, SVGAGI (reference sequence). The CDR3 spans 13 residues. CDR3 sequence (DNA): TGTGCCATGCGGGGGACAGGGTCTAGTGGCTACACCTTC. This translates into CAMRGTGSSGYTF.

The chain is built from TRBV21-1 and TRBJ1-2. TRBV21-1 is a documented pseudogene. The CDR3 has 17 amino acids. This chain's CDR3 is CASSKEVEAPSDYGYTF. The CDR3 DNA sequence: TGTGCCAGCAGCAAAGAAGTTGAAGCGCCCTCGGACTATGGCTACACCTTC.

This clone was counted only a few times. J is TRBJ2-2 and V is TRBV4-2; TRBD1 agrees at 8 bases. The CDR3 spans 17 residues. With V trimmed by 0 bases and J by 4 bases, 7 bases remained unmatched. CDR1 LGHNA and CDR2 YNFKEQ come from the germline V gene. In DNA, the CDR3 is TGTGCCAGCAGCCAAGATCTGCCAGGGGGCTTCACCGGGGAGCTGTTTTTT. The encoded protein is CASSQDLPGGFTGELFF.

The rearrangement joins TRBV5-1 to TRBJ2-7; 7 bases are shared with TRBD2. The trim removed 0 bases at V and 3 bases at J, leaving 6 bases unmatched. The CDR3 extends over 15 amino acids. Per the germline V gene, CDR1 is SGHRS and CDR2 is YFSETQ. CDR3 in amino acids: CASSLELARDYEQYF. For the CDR3, the DNA is TGCGCCAGCAGCTTGGAACTAGCGAGGGACTACGAGCAGTACTTC.

The J gene is TRBJ1-1, the V gene TRBV28; D perhaps matches TRBD1 (6 bases). Germline lookup yields CDR1 MDHEN and CDR2 SYDVKM. The length of the CDR3 is 14 residues. The germline V and J ends were trimmed by 6 bases and 3 bases, with 14 bases remaining between them. Here the CDR3 DNA reads TGTGCCAGCAGGGGTCAGGGGAAGGACACTGAAGCTTTCTTT. Its translation: CASRGQGKDTEAFF.

The chain uses TRBV28 and TRBJ2-2, with D possibly being TRBD2 (5 bases). The germline CDR1 and CDR2 sequences are MDHEN and SYDVKM. The V gene lost 6 bases and the J gene lost 6 bases, with 17 bases spanning the gap. The CDR3 runs to 15 residues. DNA for the CDR3: TGTGCCAGCAGGTTGCGGGCTTCCTGGCCCGGGGAGCTGTTTTTT. This translates into CASRLRASWPGELFF.

The chain carries TRBV28 and TRBJ2-7; 13 bases map to TRBD2. The CDR3 sequence is 17 residues long. The V and J ends lost 5 bases and 2 bases, in that order; junction bases with no gene match: 9. In germline, CDR1 is MDHEN, CDR2 SYDVKM. The chain's CDR3 is CASSRWTSGSWAYEQYF. The CDR3 bases are TGTGCCAGCAGTCGTTGGACTAGCGGGAGTTGGGCCTACGAGCAGTACTTC.

The chain carries TRBV24-1 and TRBJ2-7; 7 bases agree with TRBD2. The V gene end was trimmed by 4 bases and the J gene end by 7 bases; junction bases not matched to a gene: 15. Germline loops: CDR1 KGHDR, CDR2 SFDVKD. The CDR3 sequence is 16 residues long. CDR3 nucleotides: TGTGCCACCAGTGACCCCGCGGGTAGCGGGCCATCTGAGCAGTACTTC. It encodes CATSDPAGSGPSEQYF.

The V and J genes are TRBV19 and TRBJ2-7, with 7 bases lining up with TRBD2. This CDR3 contains 16 residues. V dropped 5 bases and J dropped 3; count of bases not matched to a gene: 13. Germline V lookup: CDR1 LNHDA, CDR2 SQIVND (reference sequence). CDR3 residues: CASSRGREGALYEQYF. The DNA for the CDR3 is TGTGCCAGTAGTCGGGGCAGGGAGGGTGCCCTCTACGAGCAGTACTTC.

The chain carries TRBV19 and TRBJ1-2; maybe TRBD1 (6 bases). The V and J ends lost 5 bases and 5 bases respectively, with 18 bases between them. Looked up from germline, CDR1 is LNHDA and CDR2 is SQIVND (reference sequence). The CDR3 has 15 amino acids. Here the CDR3 reads CASSQKTGTYYGYTF. The CDR3 DNA reads TGTGCCAGTAGTCAGAAGACCGGGACATATTATGGCTACACCTTC.

This chain joins TRBV7-2 and TRBJ1-2, with TRBD1 matching over 9 bases. This CDR3 contains 15 residues. The germline V gene encodes CDR1 SGHTA and CDR2 FQGNSA. V shed 4 bases and J 4 bases; nucleotides not matched to a gene: 7. This CDR3 is CASSSQGQGGYGYTF. In nucleotides, the CDR3 is TGTGCCAGCAGCTCGCAGGGACAGGGCGGCTATGGCTACACCTTC.

This clone has a count of ten or more. This chain joins TRBV6-4 and TRBJ2-3, with 9 bases lining up with TRBD1. The V gene end was trimmed by 6 bases and the J gene end by 2 bases; junction bases not matched to a gene: 9. The CDR3 loop spans 16 amino acids. Germline CDR1 reads MRHNA; CDR2 reads SNTAGT. This CDR3 is CASSQGTGGSTDTQYF. The CDR3 DNA reads TGTGCCAGCAGCCAGGGAACAGGGGGCTCCACAGATACGCAGTATTTT.

A note on this clone: One end of the junction does not line up with germline, which may come from a read error. The chain links TRBV5-4 to TRBJ1-6; TRBD1 aligns across 11 bases. Germline CDR1 SGHNT, CDR2 YYREEE (reference sequence). The CDR3 extends over 14 amino acids. CDR3 in amino acids: CASRLGQGDSPLHF. Here the CDR3 DNA reads TGTGCCAGCAGATTGGGACAGGGGGATTCACCCCTCCACTTT.